This paragraph reports one T cell receptor beta chain. TCRdb keeps only in-frame clones here, not all; method: immunoSEQ multiplex PCR. The sample consists of about 150,000 clones, around 89% of them appearing once. This record belongs to a study of blood T cell repertoires in COVID-19. Trimming removed 2 bases at V and 9 bases at J, with 14 bases between. Germline values: CDR1 SGHTA, CDR2 FQGNSA. CDR3 length equals 15 residues. The specimen was peripheral blood. This chain joins TRBV7-2 and TRBJ1-6; D unclear. This receptor was identified in a man aged 55 to 70 with active or convalescent COVID-19. CDR3 amino acids: CASSLLARLSSPLHF. DNA of the CDR3: TGTGCCAGCAGCTTACTAGCCAGGTTGAGTTCACCCCTCCACTTT.